This T cell receptor (beta chain) was found in a study of blood T cell repertoires in COVID-19. About the study: Nucleic acid was either cDNA or gDNA, and it came from T cells, B-cell-depleted T cells, or PBMCs.

V gave up 4 bases and J gave up 0 bases, with 10 bases separating them. Germline CDR1 reads SGHTS; CDR2 reads YDEGEE. The CDR3 has 14 amino acids. Original methodology: Reference gene primer amplification in the assay estimated nucleated cell counts. Assay used: immunoSEQ multiplex PCR; TCRdb lists only in-frame clones, some missing. V and J calls and clone size are as listed in that table; D and trimming were resolved from the DNA. The sample yields fewer than 200,000 clones, roughly 82% seen once. The J gene is TRBJ1-1, the V gene TRBV5-8; tentatively, D is TRBD1 (6 bases). Sequencing was carried out using peripheral blood. This TCR was recovered from an older woman with COVID-19, enrolled during active disease. CDR3 residues: CASSPRGMNTEAFF. For the CDR3, the DNA is TGTGCCAGCAGCCCTAGGGGGATGAACACTGAAGCTTTCTTT.